This T cell receptor beta chain emerged from a study of blood T cell repertoires in COVID-19. Study-level information: Samples of COVID-19 (acute and convalescent) were obtained from the United States, Italy and Spain. PBMCs, B-cell-depleted T cells, or T cells provided the cDNA or gDNA that made up the material.

V was pared by 5 bases and J by 3 bases, with 11 bases between. The CDR3 extends over 14 amino acids. Germline V gene sequence: CDR1 MNHEY, CDR2 SVGAGI. As originally analysed: Researchers report that nucleated cell counts were estimated from reference gene primer amplification. The data were produced by immunoSEQ multiplex PCR, yet TCRdb's version contains in-frame clones alone and is incomplete. The D gene and trimming were derived from the DNA, and the V and J assignments and clone size from that table. The sample yields about 120,000 clones, around 88% seen once. This clone came up once. The specimen sequenced was peripheral blood. The clonotype comes from a woman in her fifties or sixties with active or convalescent COVID-19. The rearrangement joins TRBV6-5 to TRBJ2-1, with D possibly being TRBD2 (5 bases). The CDR3 loop reads CASSPQADYNEQFF. The CDR3 coding sequence is TGTGCCAGCAGTCCACAAGCGGACTACAATGAGCAGTTCTTC.